The 17 T cell receptor beta chains below were found in one sample sequenced in a study of blood T cell repertoires in COVID-19. Data came from immunoSEQ multiplex PCR; TCRdb stores just in-frame clones and leaves some out. The sample contains fewer than 200,000 clones, about 86% of which appear only once. The material sequenced was peripheral blood. The receptors originated from a man between 65 and 85 years old with active or convalescent COVID-19.

The chain uses TRBV27 and TRBJ2-2; D possibly corresponds to TRBD2 (6 bases). CDR1 MNHEY and CDR2 SMNVEV come from the germline V gene (reference sequence). The CDR3 contains 17 residues. V was shortened by 1 base and J by 0 bases, with 12 bases between the two germline ends. CDR3 amino acids: CASSLYGTVANTGELFF. The CDR3, as DNA: TGTGCCAGCAGTTTATACGGGACTGTCGCGAACACCGGGGAGCTGTTTTTT.

The rearrangement uses TRBV6-5 and TRBJ1-1, with TRBD1 matching 10 bases. Germline loops: CDR1 MNHEY, CDR2 SVGAGI. V lost 5 bases to trimming and J lost 5 bases; unmatched junction nucleotides: 8. This CDR3 is 15 amino acids long. The chain's CDR3 is CASSLLGQGRTEAFF. The CDR3 coding sequence is TGTGCCAGCAGTCTCCTGGGACAGGGGAGAACTGAAGCTTTCTTT.

This sequence joins TRBV9 and TRBJ2-1, with D maybe TRBD2 (5 bases). CDR1 and CDR2 (germline): SGDLS, YYNGEE. CDR3 size: 16 residues. Deletions cut 0 bases from V and 0 bases from J, with 10 bases between. The CDR3 DNA is TGTGCCAGCAGCGTAGATCAAGGGAGCTCCTACAATGAGCAGTTCTTC. Translating gives CASSVDQGSSYNEQFF. Full variable domain (outside the CDR3, taken from reference TRBV9 and TRBJ2-1): DSGVTQTPKHLITATGQRVTLRCSPRSGDLSVYWYQQSLDQGLQFLIQYYNGEERAKGNILERFSAQQFPDLHSELNLSSLELGDSALYFCASSVDQGSSYNEQFFGPGTRLTVL.

The V and J genes are TRBV5-4 and TRBJ2-7; 8 positions match TRBD1. J lost 6 bases, V lost 2 bases, and 7 bases had no gene match. Germline assignment: CDR1 SGHNT and CDR2 YYREEE (reference sequence). The CDR3 runs 14 residues. DNA for the CDR3: TGTGCCAGCAGCTTACCGGACAGGGTTGGCGAGCAGTACTTC. Translating it yields CASSLPDRVGEQYF.

The CDR3 spells CASSLGGGLPYNEQFF. The CDR3 coding sequence is TGTGCCAGCAGCTTAGGGGGGGGCCTCCCGTACAATGAGCAGTTCTTC. The chain links TRBV7-2 to TRBJ2-1; possibly TRBD2 for D (7 bases). The CDR3 has 16 residues. Trimming removed 1 base from V and 4 bases from J, with 14 bases in between. From germline, CDR1 is SGHTA and CDR2 FQGNSA.

This clone showed up just once. The rearrangement uses TRBV27 and TRBJ1-1; D is ambiguous. The germline V gene has CDR1 MNHEY and CDR2 SMNVEV (reference sequence). The CDR3 runs to 13 residues. V dropped 6 bases and J dropped 5 bases, with 13 bases sitting between them. The DNA of the CDR3 is TGTGCCAGCAGGCAGGTCCCGGGGACTGAAGCTTTCTTT. This encodes CASRQVPGTEAFF.

CDR3 region: CATSVDRVNYGYTF. The CDR3 DNA reads TGTGCCACCAGCGTCGACAGGGTGAACTATGGCTACACCTTC. This rearrangement joins TRBV15 to TRBJ1-2, with 7 positions matching TRBD1. J gave up 2 bases and V 5 bases, and 5 bases lay outside the gene matches. CDR1 is LNHNV and CDR2 is YYDKDF in the germline V gene (reference sequence). CDR3 length: 14 residues. Full variable domain (outside the CDR3, taken from reference TRBV15 and TRBJ1-2): DAMVIQNPRYQVTQFGKPVTLSCSQTLNHNVMYWYQQKSSQAPKLLFHYYDKDFNNEADTPDNFQSRRPNTSFCFLDIRSPGLGDTAMYLCATSVDRVNYGYTFGSGTRLTVV.

J is TRBJ2-1 and V is TRBV7-2, with 7 positions matching TRBD1. V lost 4 bases and J lost 6; bases outside the gene matches: 3. Germline V gives CDR1 SGHTA, CDR2 FQGNSA. The CDR3 length is 13 residues. Here the CDR3 reads CASSWGQFNEQFF. The CDR3 DNA is TGTGCCAGCAGCTGGGGACAGTTCAATGAGCAGTTCTTC.

This chain links TRBV11-2 with TRBJ2-1; 8 nucleotides line up with TRBD1. J was trimmed by 3 bases and V by 3 bases; bases with no gene match: 4. CDR1 and CDR2 from the germline V gene are SGHAT and FQNNGV. The CDR3 spans 15 residues. CDR3 loop: CASSFSGGGYNEQFF. DNA for the CDR3: TGTGCCAGCAGCTTTTCAGGGGGCGGCTACAATGAGCAGTTCTTC. The entire variable domain, with the rest obtained from reference TRBV11-2 and TRBJ2-1, is as follows: EAGVAQSPRYKIIEKRQSVAFWCNPISGHATLYWYQQILGQGPKLLIQFQNNGVVDDSQLPKDRFSAERLKGVDSTLKIQPAKLEDSAVYLCASSFSGGGYNEQFFGPGTRLTVL.

V is TRBV11-2 and J is TRBJ2-3; 11 bases line up with TRBD2. CDR1 and CDR2 (germline): SGHAT, FQNNGV. The CDR3 spans 15 residues. The trim removed 8 bases at V and 0 bases at J, leaving 4 bases unmatched. CDR3: CASHRLAGSTDTQYF. DNA of the CDR3: TGTGCCAGCCACAGACTAGCGGGGAGCACAGATACGCAGTATTTT. Filled out from reference TRBV11-2 and TRBJ2-3, the complete variable domain reads EAGVAQSPRYKIIEKRQSVAFWCNPISGHATLYWYQQILGQGPKLLIQFQNNGVVDDSQLPKDRFSAERLKGVDSTLKIQPAKLEDSAVYLCASHRLAGSTDTQYFGPGTRLTVL.

The chain joins TRBV2 to TRBJ1-1; 8 bases match TRBD1. CDR1 and CDR2 (germline): SNHLY, FYNNEI. V was clipped by 3 bases and J by 7 bases; unmatched bases: 4. CDR3 length: 13 amino acids. CDR3 DNA sequence: TGTGCCAGCAGTGAGGAGACAGGGGTTGAAGCTTTCTTT. Its protein is CASSEETGVEAFF.

The rearrangement uses TRBV28 and TRBJ1-4, with D unclear. Trimming took off 1 base at V and 5 bases at J, with 11 bases between the two ends. CDR3 length equals 15 residues. Germline CDR1 MDHEN, CDR2 SYDVKM. The DNA of the CDR3 is TGTGCCAGCAGTTTATCTCGCGGAACAAATGAAAAACTGTTTTTT. It yields the protein CASSLSRGTNEKLFF.

The chain carries TRBV11-2 and TRBJ1-5, with D perhaps matching TRBD1 (5 bases). Trimming shortened V by 3 bases and J by 7 bases, and 16 bases separated the two germline ends. The CDR3 has 15 amino acids. The germline V gene encodes CDR1 SGHAT and CDR2 FQNNGV. The CDR3 DNA is TGTGCCAGCAGCTTGGCAGGGAGGCAGGGACAGCCCCAGCATTTT. Amino acids: CASSLAGRQGQPQHF.

V gene TRBV28 combines with J gene TRBJ1-2, with 9 bases aligning to TRBD1. The CDR3 consists of 15 residues. The V and J ends lost 6 bases and 3 bases, in that order; junction bases with no gene match: 8. Germline V CDR1 and CDR2: MDHEN, SYDVKM. Here the CDR3 reads CASRSTGQGHYGYTF. The DNA for the CDR3 is TGTGCCAGCAGGAGCACGGGACAGGGCCACTATGGCTACACCTTC.

The table lists this clone with a few counts. This chain joins TRBV25-1 and TRBJ1-5; D perhaps matches TRBD1 (6 bases). The CDR3 covers 16 residues. Germline loops: CDR1 MGHDK, CDR2 SYGVNS. V dropped 8 bases and J dropped 6 bases, with 23 bases sitting between them. The CDR3 bases are TGTGCCAGCGCCCCTTCACGTGCGGGGGCGTCTCAGCCCCAGCATTTT. The encoded protein is CASAPSRAGASQPQHF.

CDR3 sequence reads: CASSLRAGERNEQFF. CDR3 nucleotide sequence: TGTGCCAGCAGCTTAAGGGCAGGGGAAAGGAATGAGCAGTTCTTC. V and J are TRBV7-2 and TRBJ2-1; a weak D match, TRBD1 (6 bases). The V end lost 2 bases, the J end lost 7 bases, and 15 bases lay between the germline ends. The CDR3 contains 15 residues. Germline CDR1 SGHTA, CDR2 FQGNSA.

This chain links TRBV28 with TRBJ2-7; 8 bases agree with TRBD2. The J segment lost 0 bases and the V segment lost 6 bases, leaving 7 bases of the junction unmatched. Germline-derived CDR1 and CDR2 are MDHEN and SYDVKM. This CDR3 region has 15 residues. DNA of the CDR3: TGTGCCAGCAGCCAACCCGGGACTAGCTCCTACGAGCAGTACTTC. Translation gives CASSQPGTSSYEQYF.